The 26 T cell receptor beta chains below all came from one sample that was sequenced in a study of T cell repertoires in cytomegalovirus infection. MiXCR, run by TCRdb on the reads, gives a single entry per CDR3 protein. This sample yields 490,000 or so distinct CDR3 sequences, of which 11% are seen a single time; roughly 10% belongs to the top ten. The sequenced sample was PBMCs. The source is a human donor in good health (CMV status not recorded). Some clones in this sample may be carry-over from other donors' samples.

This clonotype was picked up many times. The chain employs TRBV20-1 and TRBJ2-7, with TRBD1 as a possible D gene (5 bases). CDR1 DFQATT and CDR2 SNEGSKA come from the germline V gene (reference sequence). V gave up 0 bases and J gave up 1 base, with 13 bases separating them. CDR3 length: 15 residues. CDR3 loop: CSARDPRQSSYEQYF. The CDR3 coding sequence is TGCAGTGCTAGAGATCCCAGACAGAGTTCCTACGAGCAGTACTTC.

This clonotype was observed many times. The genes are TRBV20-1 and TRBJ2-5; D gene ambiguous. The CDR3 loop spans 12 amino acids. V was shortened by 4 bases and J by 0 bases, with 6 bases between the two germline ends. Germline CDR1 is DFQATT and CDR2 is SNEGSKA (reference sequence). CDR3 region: CSAKTYQETQYF. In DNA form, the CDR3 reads TGCAGTGCTAAGACGTACCAAGAGACCCAGTACTTC.

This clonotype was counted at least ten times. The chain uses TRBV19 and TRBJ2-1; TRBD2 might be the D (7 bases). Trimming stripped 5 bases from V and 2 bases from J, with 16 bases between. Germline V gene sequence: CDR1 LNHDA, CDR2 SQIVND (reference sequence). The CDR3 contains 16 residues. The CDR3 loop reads CASSEGGLGPYNEQFF. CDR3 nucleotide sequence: TGTGCCAGTAGTGAGGGGGGGTTGGGCCCCTACAATGAGCAGTTCTTC.

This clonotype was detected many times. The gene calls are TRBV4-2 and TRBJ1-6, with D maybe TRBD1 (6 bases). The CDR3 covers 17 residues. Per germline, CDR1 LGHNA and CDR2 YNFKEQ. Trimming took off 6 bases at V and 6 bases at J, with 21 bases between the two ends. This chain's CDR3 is CASRLRAGDDSNSPLHF. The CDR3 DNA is TGTGCCAGCAGACTCAGGGCAGGGGATGATAGTAATTCACCCCTCCACTTT.

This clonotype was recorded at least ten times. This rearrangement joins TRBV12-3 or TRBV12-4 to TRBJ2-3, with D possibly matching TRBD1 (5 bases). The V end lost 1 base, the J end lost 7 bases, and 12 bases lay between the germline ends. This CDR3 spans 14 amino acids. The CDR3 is CASSLETRTNTQYF. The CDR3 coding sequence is TGTGCCAGCAGTTTAGAAACCAGGACAAATACGCAGTATTTT.

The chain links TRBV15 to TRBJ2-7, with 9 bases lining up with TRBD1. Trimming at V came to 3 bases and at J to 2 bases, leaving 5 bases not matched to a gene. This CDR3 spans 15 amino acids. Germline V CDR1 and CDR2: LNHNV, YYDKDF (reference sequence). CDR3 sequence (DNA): TGTGCCACCAGCAGGCGGACAGGGGAAGCCTACGAGCAGTACTTC. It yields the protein CATSRRTGEAYEQYF.

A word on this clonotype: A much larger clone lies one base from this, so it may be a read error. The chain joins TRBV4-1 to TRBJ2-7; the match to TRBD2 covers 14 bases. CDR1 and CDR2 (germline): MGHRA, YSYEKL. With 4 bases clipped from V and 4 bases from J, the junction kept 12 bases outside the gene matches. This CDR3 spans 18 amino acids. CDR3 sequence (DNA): TGCGCCAGCAGCCCACAACAGGGGACTAGCGGGAGTCTATACGAGCAGTACTTC. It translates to CASSPQQGTSGSLYEQYF.

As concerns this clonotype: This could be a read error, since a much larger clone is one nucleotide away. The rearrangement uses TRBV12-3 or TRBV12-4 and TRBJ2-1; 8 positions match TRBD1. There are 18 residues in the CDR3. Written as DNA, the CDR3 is TGTGCCAGCAGCCGATCGGACAGGGCAGAAAGGGGCTACAGTGAGCAGTTCTTC. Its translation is CASSRSDRAERGYSEQFF.

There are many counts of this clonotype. CDR3 in amino acids: CASKGTVNYGYTF. The CDR3 coding sequence is TGTGCCAGCAAGGGGACAGTTAACTATGGCTACACCTTC. The chain recombines TRBV5-6 with TRBJ1-2; 7 nucleotides line up with TRBD1. The CDR3 runs 13 residues. Germline V CDR1 and CDR2: SGHDT, YYEEEE. Unmatched junction bases numbered 3, after V lost 6 bases and J lost 1 base.

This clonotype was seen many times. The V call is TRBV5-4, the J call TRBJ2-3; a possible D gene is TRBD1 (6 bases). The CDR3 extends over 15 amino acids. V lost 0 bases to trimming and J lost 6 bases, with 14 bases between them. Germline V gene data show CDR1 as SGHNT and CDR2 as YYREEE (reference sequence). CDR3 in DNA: TGTGCCAGCAGCTTGGAAGGGGGTCCCTCGGATACGCAGTATTTT. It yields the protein CASSLEGGPSDTQYF.

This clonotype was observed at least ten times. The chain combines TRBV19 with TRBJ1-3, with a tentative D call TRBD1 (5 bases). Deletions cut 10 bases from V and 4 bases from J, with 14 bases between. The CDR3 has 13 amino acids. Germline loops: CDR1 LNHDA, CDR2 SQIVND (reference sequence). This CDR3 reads CATQQDSGNTIYF. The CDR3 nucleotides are TGTGCCACTCAACAGGATTCAGGAAACACCATATATTTT.

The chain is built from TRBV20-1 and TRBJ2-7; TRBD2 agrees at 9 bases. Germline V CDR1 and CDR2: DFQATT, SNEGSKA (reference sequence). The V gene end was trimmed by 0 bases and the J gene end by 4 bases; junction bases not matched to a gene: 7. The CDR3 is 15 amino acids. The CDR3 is CSARDLREGPYEQYF. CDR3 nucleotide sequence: TGCAGTGCTAGAGACTTGCGGGAGGGCCCTTACGAGCAGTACTTC.

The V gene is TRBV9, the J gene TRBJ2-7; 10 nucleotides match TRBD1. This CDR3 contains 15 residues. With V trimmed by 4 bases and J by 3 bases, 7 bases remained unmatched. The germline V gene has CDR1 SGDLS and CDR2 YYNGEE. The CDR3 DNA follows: TGTGCCAGCAGCCCTCTCGGGACAGGGGACTACGAGCAGTACTTC. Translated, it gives CASSPLGTGDYEQYF.

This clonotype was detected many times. This CDR3 is CASSFSRGWGTEAFF. The DNA of the CDR3 is TGTGCCAGCAGTTTCTCGAGGGGTTGGGGAACTGAAGCTTTCTTT. This chain joins TRBV6-6 and TRBJ1-1; the D gene is possibly TRBD1 (5 bases). The CDR3 sequence is 15 residues long. Germline-derived CDR1 and CDR2 are MNHNY and SVGAGI (reference sequence). V shed 4 bases and J shed 5 bases, with 17 bases lying between them.

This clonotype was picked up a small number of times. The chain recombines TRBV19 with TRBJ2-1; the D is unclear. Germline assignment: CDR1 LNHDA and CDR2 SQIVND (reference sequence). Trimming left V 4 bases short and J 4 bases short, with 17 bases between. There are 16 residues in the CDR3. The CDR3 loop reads CASSNPPGNGYNEQFF. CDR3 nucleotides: TGTGCCAGTAGTAACCCCCCCGGAAACGGGTACAATGAGCAGTTCTTC. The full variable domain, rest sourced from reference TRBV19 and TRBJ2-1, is DGGITQSPKYLFRKEGQNVTLSCEQNLNHDAMYWYRQDPGQGLRLIYYSQIVNDFQKGDIAEGYSVSREKKESFPLTVTSAQKNPTAFYLCASSNPPGNGYNEQFFGPGTRLTVL.

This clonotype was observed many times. In nucleotides, the CDR3 is TGTGCCAGCTCCCCAGGGACTCCCAACTATGGCTACACCTTC. Its protein is CASSPGTPNYGYTF. The genes are TRBV18 and TRBJ1-2; possibly TRBD1 for D (5 bases). Trimming shortened V by 6 bases and J by 2 bases, and 13 bases separated the two germline ends. The CDR3 extends over 14 amino acids. Per germline, CDR1 KGHSH and CDR2 LQKENI.

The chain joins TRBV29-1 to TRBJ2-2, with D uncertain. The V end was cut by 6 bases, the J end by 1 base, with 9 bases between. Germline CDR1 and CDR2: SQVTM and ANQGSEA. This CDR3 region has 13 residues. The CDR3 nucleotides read TGCAGCGTCGTAGGCGGGAACACCGGGGAGCTGTTTTTT. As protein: CSVVGGNTGELFF.

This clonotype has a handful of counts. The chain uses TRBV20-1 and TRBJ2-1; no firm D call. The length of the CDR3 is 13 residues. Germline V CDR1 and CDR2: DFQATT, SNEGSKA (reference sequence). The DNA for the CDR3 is TGCACGGCCTTGTTAAGCTCCTACAATGAGCAGTTCTTC. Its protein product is CTALLSSYNEQFF.

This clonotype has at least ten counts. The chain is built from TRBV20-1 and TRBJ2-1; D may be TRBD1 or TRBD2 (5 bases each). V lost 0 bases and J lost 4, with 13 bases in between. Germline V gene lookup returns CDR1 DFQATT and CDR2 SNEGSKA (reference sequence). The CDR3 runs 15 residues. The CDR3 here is CSARDPGRRYNEQFF. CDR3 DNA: TGCAGTGCTAGAGATCCGGGACGTAGGTACAATGAGCAGTTCTTC.

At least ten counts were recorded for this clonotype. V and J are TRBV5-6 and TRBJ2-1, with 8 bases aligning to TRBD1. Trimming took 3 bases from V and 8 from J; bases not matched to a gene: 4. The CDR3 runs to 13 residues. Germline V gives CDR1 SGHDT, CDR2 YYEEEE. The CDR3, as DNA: TGTGCCAGCAGCTACGGACAGGGCGATGAGCAGTTCTTC. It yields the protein CASSYGQGDEQFF.

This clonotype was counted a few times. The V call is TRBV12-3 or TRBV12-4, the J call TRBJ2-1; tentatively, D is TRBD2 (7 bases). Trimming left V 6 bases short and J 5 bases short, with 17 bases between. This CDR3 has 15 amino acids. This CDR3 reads CASRDGGPVHNEQFF. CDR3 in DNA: TGTGCCAGCAGGGACGGGGGGCCAGTCCACAATGAGCAGTTCTTC.

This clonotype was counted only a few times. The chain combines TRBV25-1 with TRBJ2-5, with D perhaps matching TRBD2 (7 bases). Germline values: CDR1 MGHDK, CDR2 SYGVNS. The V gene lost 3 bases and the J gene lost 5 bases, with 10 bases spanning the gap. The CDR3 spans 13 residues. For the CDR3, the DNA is TGTGCCAGCAGTGATAGGGGGGGGGAGACCCAGTACTTC. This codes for CASSDRGGETQYF.

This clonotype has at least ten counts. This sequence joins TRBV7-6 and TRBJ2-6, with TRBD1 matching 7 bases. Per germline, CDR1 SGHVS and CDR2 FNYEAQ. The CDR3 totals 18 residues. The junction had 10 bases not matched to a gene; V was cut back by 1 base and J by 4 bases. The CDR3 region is CASSLGRQGGRGANVLTF. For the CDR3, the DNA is TGTGCCAGCAGCTTAGGGAGACAGGGTGGGCGAGGGGCCAACGTCCTGACTTTC.

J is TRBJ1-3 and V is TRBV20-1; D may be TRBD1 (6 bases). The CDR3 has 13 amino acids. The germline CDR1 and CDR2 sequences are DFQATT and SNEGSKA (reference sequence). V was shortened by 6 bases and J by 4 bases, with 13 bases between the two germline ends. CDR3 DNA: TGCAGTGCGAGGGACACCAAAGGAAACACCATATATTTT. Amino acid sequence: CSARDTKGNTIYF.

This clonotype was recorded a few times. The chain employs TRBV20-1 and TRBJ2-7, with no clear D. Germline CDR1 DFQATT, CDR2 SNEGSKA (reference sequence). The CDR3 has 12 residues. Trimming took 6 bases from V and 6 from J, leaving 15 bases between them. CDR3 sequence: CSAGVPWGEQYF. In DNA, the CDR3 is TGCAGTGCCGGCGTACCCTGGGGCGAGCAGTACTTC.

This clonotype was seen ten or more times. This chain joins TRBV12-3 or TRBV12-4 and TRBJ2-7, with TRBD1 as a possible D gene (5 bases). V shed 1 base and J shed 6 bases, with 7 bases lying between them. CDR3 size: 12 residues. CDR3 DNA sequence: TGTGCCAGCAGTTTAGAGGGGTTCGAGCAGTACTTC. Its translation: CASSLEGFEQYF.